The T cell receptor beta chain under discussion was sequenced for a study of shared clonotypes between healthy human individuals. TCRdb keeps only in-frame clones here, not all; method: immunoSEQ multiplex PCR. The sample includes roughly 1,500,000 clones, less than 99% seen only once; the top ten take around 0.38%. The ends lost 5 bases at V and 0 bases at J; junction bases unmatched: 10. The CDR3 loop spans 17 amino acids. CDR1 is LNHDA, CDR2 SQIVND, per germline (reference sequence). Turning to this clone: Its cognate antigen is unknown.

Broader study findings: Few donors limited the genetic and exposure-history diversity represented.

The sequenced sample was naive CD4+ T cells sorted from blood. The subset here: CD45RA+ positively selected. This receptor was identified in a man aged 25 to 45 in good health. This chain links TRBV19 with TRBJ2-1; 7 bases map to TRBD1. The CDR3 DNA sequence: TGTGCCAGTAGTCCGCGGACAGGCCATAGCTCCTACAATGAGCAGTTCTTC. This sequence encodes CASSPRTGHSSYNEQFF. Supplemented by reference TRBV19 and TRBJ2-1, the full variable domain reads DGGITQSPKYLFRKEGQNVTLSCEQNLNHDAMYWYRQDPGQGLRLIYYSQIVNDFQKGDIAEGYSVSREKKESFPLTVTSAQKNPTAFYLCASSPRTGHSSYNEQFFGPGTRLTVL.